These T cell receptor beta chains were read from a single sample in a study of OX40 agonist ivuxolimab in advanced cancers. Only in-frame clones appear in the TCRdb table, and some are missing; sequencing was by immunoSEQ multiplex PCR. In the table there are some 65,000 clones, around 90% of which are singletons. The specimen was CD4+ or CD8+ T cells sorted from blood, collected in a trial of the OX40 agonist ivuxolimab. These receptors came from an adult with an advanced solid tumor such as melanoma, head and neck, liver or kidney cancer. The CDR3 runs from the conserved cysteine through the conserved F or W.

TRBV30	TRBJ2-7	16	CAWSVRGSWGSYEQYF
TRBV5-5	TRBJ2-2	16	CASSRQGLVGTGELFF
TRBV6-1	TRBJ1-5	14	CATLVGGVYQPQHF
TRBV15	TRBJ1-3	16	CATSTPLRAAGNTIYF
TRBV10-1	TRBJ2-1	15	CASSEGGGLTNEQFF
TRBV28	TRBJ1-2	12	CASSPRTGGYTF
TRBV19	TRBJ2-1	15	CASQFQGGRVHEQFF
TRBV7-2	TRBJ2-2	16	CASSPPGTSGTGELFF
TRBV28	TRBJ2-2	14	CASSLGGAQRELFF
TRBV29-1	TRBJ1-1	11	CSVEDPGVAFF
TRBV5-4	TRBJ1-1	14	CASRRGDMNTEAFF
TRBV18	TRBJ2-4	15	CASSLPTGFPGNQYF
TRBV27	TRBJ1-2	16	CASSSRDRASDYGYTF
TRBV4-1	TRBJ1-1	15	CASGPQDWRGTEAFF
TRBV9	TRBJ2-2	14	CASSPSSQTGELFF
TRBV25-1	TRBJ1-2	15	CASSVGQGLGYGYTF
TRBV5-1	TRBJ1-3	11	CASSLEGTIYF
TRBV28	TRBJ2-1	14	CASSPPDSGRAGIF
TRBV29-1	TRBJ1-4	11	CSVSMGEKLFF
TRBV7-8	TRBJ2-3	20	CASSYPLGSGGTTSTDTQYF
TRBV19	TRBJ1-1	14	CASSSHSQGVRAFF
TRBV5-4	TRBJ2-1	13	CASSPDSTAEQFF
TRBV29-1	TRBJ2-3	13	CSVDPSSTDTQYF
TRBV7-9	TRBJ1-3	17	CASSLATSGASGNTIYF
TRBV14	TRBJ1-4	15	CASSQGLTGVEKLFF
TRBV11-2	TRBJ1-3	16	CASSEMGGLSGNTIYF
TRBV7-2	TRBJ1-2	15	CASVGRDRINYGYTF
TRBV7-9	TRBJ1-2	15	CASSRTGKGDYGYTF
TRBV7-9	TRBJ1-2	16	CASSLSAGGRNYGYTF
TRBV29-1	TRBJ2-2	14	CSVEDRGVPGELFF
TRBV7-6	TRBJ2-1	14	CASSYGTGNNEQFF
TRBV10-1	TRBJ2-2	18	CASSEPQGQGIGTGELFF
TRBV5-6	TRBJ2-5	16	CASSLGGLAGQETQYF
TRBV5-1	TRBJ2-1	11	CASSLANEQFF
TRBV11-3	TRBJ2-5	17	CASSLGPGLAGEETQYF
TRBV28	TRBJ1-6	18	CASSFPGLSSSYNSPLHF
TRBV18	TRBJ2-7	13	CASSTRDAYEQYF
TRBV5-4	TRBJ1-3	15	CASSFGQDRGNTIYF
TRBV12-5	TRBJ2-1	16	CASGLDLSGRAGEQFF
TRBV5-1	TRBJ2-1	13	CASSLPGINEQFF
TRBV2	TRBJ1-6	14	CASSEARGVSPLHF
TRBV5-1	TRBJ2-1	13	CASSLTTGTEQFF
TRBV28	TRBJ2-7	15	CASSLTGTSGVLGYF
TRBV5-6	TRBJ1-4	14	CASSLGGRFEKLFF
TRBV6-6	TRBJ1-2	14	CASSPPRANYGYTF
TRBV7-9	TRBJ1-1	14	CASSLGAQSIGAFF